One TCR beta chain is described in this entry. One end of the junction fails to match germline, which may point to a read error. These data are taken from a study of glioma-infiltrating T cells after dendritic cell vaccination. Sequenced by immunoSEQ multiplex PCR; TCRdb stores in-frame clones only, minus some. The table has under 100,000 clones, under 90% seen once. Patients had residual fresh-frozen tumor tissue and more than two years of survival data. PBMC were collected before vaccination, two weeks after the third vaccination, and at progression. Germline assignment: CDR1 SGHTA and CDR2 FQGNSA. This CDR3 region has 15 residues.

The sequence came from a human donor with glioblastoma. The sample here was blood, taken before dendritic cell vaccination. This chain uses TRBV7-2 with TRBJ1-5; TRBD1 matches 7 bases. CDR3 DNA: TGTGCCAGCACCTTACAGGGGAGCCCCAATCAGCCCCAGCATTTT. Translation gives CASTLQGSPNQPQHF.